A single sample is the source of the 11 T cell receptor beta chains below, sequenced in a study of T-cell reconstitution after alpha-beta-depleted transplantation in children. During its preparation, the TCRbeta library received unique molecular identifiers. Each CDR3 protein gets one entry after TCRdb re-called the PCR reads with MiXCR. In the table there are 700,000 to 950,000 distinct CDR3 sequences, approximately 15% of which are singletons. This specimen consisted of PBMCs, mostly from graft donor cells, obtained 360 days after TCRalphabeta/CD19-depleted stem cell transplant. The receptors were gathered from a male patient younger than 18 who had a stem cell transplant for acute lymphoblastic leukemia, so the T cells may come from the graft donor.

This clonotype was seen at least ten times. The rearrangement joins TRBV20-1 to TRBJ2-7; TRBD2 agrees at 7 bases. In germline, CDR1 is DFQATT, CDR2 SNEGSKA (reference sequence). V was pared by 6 bases and J by 0 bases, with 8 bases of the junction left unmatched. The CDR3 is made up of 14 amino acids. CDR3 amino acids: CSADPSGRSYEQYF. The CDR3 bases are TGCAGTGCAGATCCTAGCGGACGCTCCTACGAGCAGTACTTC.

The V call is TRBV3-1, the J call TRBJ2-3, with D unclear. CDR1 and CDR2 from the germline V gene are LGHDT and YNNKEL (reference sequence). This CDR3 has 13 residues. V dropped 4 bases and J dropped 7 bases, with 12 bases sitting between them. The CDR3, as DNA: TGTGCCAGCAGCCCCCGGCCGCCCAATACGCAGTATTTT. Residues: CASSPRPPNTQYF.

The chain couples TRBV5-1 to TRBJ1-1; D gene ambiguous. The CDR3 totals 16 residues. With 1 base removed from V and 0 bases from J, the gap between germline ends came to 13 bases. Germline V gene lookup returns CDR1 SGHRS and CDR2 YFSETQ. CDR3 bases: TGCGCCAGCAGCTTGCTTTCCGACCTAATGAACACTGAAGCTTTCTTT. This codes for CASSLLSDLMNTEAFF.

As to this clonotype: The DNA is left out, because the CDR3 cannot be placed on it with certainty; the CDR3 is given as TCRdb lists it. The V call is TRBV2, the J call TRBJ2-5; TRBD1 was called by the table and not checked on the DNA. Per the germline V gene, CDR1 is SNHLY and CDR2 is FYNNEI. Counting both end residues, the CDR3 totals 14 amino acids. The CDR3 reads CATSFGAAQETQYF.

This clonotype was seen more than once but under ten times. The rearrangement uses TRBV20-1 and TRBJ2-7; TRBD2 matches 8 bases. The V segment lost 4 bases and the J segment 3 bases; nucleotides outside the gene matches: 5. The germline gives CDR1 DFQATT, CDR2 SNEGSKA (reference sequence). The CDR3 sequence is 13 residues long. The CDR3 is CSATRTSSYEQYF. CDR3 in DNA: TGCAGTGCTACTAGGACTAGCAGCTACGAGCAGTACTTC.

The chain joins TRBV5-1 to TRBJ2-6; TRBD1 matches at 10 bases. The CDR3 sequence is 17 residues long. Trimming cost V 2 bases and J 4 bases; bases outside gene matches: 6. The germline CDR1 and CDR2 sequences are SGHRS and YFSETQ. Here the CDR3 reads CASSFGTGVSGANVLTF. The CDR3 DNA reads TGCGCCAGCAGCTTTGGGACAGGGGTCTCAGGGGCCAACGTCCTGACTTTC.

V and J are TRBV7-6 and TRBJ1-1; TRBD1 aligns across 9 bases. CDR3 length: 16 residues. Germline V gives CDR1 SGHVS, CDR2 FNYEAQ. V gave up 3 bases and J gave up 0 bases; unmatched junction bases: 5. In nucleotides, the CDR3 is TGTGCCAGCAGCTTGGGACAGGGAGACTTGAACACTGAAGCTTTCTTT. It translates to CASSLGQGDLNTEAFF.

This clonotype was detected only a few times. The chain couples TRBV7-2 to TRBJ2-1; TRBD2 matches at 7 bases. Germline lookup yields CDR1 SGHTA and CDR2 FQGNSA. With V trimmed by 2 bases and J by 4 bases, 5 bases remained unmatched. CDR3 length: 15 residues. The CDR3 nucleotides are TGTGCCAGCAGCTTATTTGCGGGAGCATACAATGAGCAGTTCTTC. This translates into CASSLFAGAYNEQFF.

J is TRBJ1-4 and V is TRBV6-5, with a possible D match to TRBD1 (5 bases). This CDR3 region has 15 residues. Trimming removed 0 bases from V and 7 bases from J, with 12 bases in between. Germline loops: CDR1 MNHEY, CDR2 SVGAGI. The CDR3 loop is CASSYSGGVAEKLFF. The CDR3, as DNA: TGTGCCAGCAGTTACTCGGGGGGGGTTGCTGAAAAACTGTTTTTT.

The gene calls are TRBV18 and TRBJ2-1; 10 positions agree with TRBD2. The germline V gene encodes CDR1 KGHSH and CDR2 LQKENI. After removal of 1 base from V and 6 bases from J, the junction contained 6 bases not matched to a gene. The CDR3 consists of 16 residues. DNA for the CDR3: TGTGCCAGCTCACCACAGAGCGGGAGGGCCGGCAATGAGCAGTTCTTC. The encoded protein is CASSPQSGRAGNEQFF.

V usage is TRBV7-7 and J usage is TRBJ2-7; 9 bases map to TRBD2. The CDR3 is made up of 15 amino acids. Germline CDR1 and CDR2: SSHAT and FNYEAQ (reference sequence). V lost 1 base to trimming and J lost 4 bases; unmatched junction nucleotides: 5. The CDR3 coding sequence is TGTGCCAGCAGCTTAGGAGCGGGAGGAGGGTACGAGCAGTACTTC. This sequence encodes CASSLGAGGGYEQYF.